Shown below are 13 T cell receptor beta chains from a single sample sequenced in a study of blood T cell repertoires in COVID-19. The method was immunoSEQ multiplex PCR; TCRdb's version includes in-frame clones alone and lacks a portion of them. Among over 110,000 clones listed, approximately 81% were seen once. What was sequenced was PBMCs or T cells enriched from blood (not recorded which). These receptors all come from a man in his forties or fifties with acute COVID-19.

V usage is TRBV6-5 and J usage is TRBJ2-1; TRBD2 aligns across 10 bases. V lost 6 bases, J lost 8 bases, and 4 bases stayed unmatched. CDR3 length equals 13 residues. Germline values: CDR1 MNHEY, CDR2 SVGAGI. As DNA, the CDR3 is TGTGCCAGCAGCACTAGCGGGACCGATGAGCAGTTCTTC. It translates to CASSTSGTDEQFF.

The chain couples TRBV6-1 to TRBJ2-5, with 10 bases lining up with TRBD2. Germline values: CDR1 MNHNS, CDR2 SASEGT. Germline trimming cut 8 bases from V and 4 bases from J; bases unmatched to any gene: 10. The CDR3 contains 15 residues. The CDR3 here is CASRGAGGPLETQYF. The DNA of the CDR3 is TGTGCCAGCCGAGGAGCGGGAGGGCCGTTAGAGACCCAGTACTTC.

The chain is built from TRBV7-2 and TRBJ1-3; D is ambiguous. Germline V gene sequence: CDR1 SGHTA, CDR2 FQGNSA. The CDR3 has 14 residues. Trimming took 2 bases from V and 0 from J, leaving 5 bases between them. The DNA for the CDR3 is TGTGCCAGCAGCTTAAGCAACTCTGGAAACACCATATATTTT. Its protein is CASSLSNSGNTIYF.

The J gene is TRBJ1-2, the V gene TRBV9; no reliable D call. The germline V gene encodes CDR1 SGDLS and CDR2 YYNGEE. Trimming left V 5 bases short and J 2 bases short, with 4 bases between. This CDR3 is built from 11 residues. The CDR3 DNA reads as TGTGCCAGCAGTTCAAACTATGGCTACACCTTC. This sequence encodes CASSSNYGYTF. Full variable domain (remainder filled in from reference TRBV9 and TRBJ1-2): DSGVTQTPKHLITATGQRVTLRCSPRSGDLSVYWYQQSLDQGLQFLIQYYNGEERAKGNILERFSAQQFPDLHSELNLSSLELGDSALYFCASSSNYGYTFGSGTRLTVV.

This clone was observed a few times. This chain's CDR3 is CASSPTSGGAAGELFF. The DNA of the CDR3 is TGTGCCAGCAGCCCGACTAGCGGGGGGGCCGCCGGGGAGCTGTTTTTT. This rearrangement joins TRBV7-2 to TRBJ2-2; 14 nucleotides line up with TRBD2. Looked up from germline, CDR1 is SGHTA and CDR2 is FQGNSA. V shed 5 bases and J 6 bases; nucleotides not matched to a gene: 5. CDR3 length: 16 residues.

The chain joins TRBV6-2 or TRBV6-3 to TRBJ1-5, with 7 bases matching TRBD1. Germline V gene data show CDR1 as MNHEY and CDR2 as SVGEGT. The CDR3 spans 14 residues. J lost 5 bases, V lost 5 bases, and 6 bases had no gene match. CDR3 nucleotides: TGTGCCAGCAGTCTTAGACAGGGTCATCAGCCCCAGCATTTT. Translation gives CASSLRQGHQPQHF.

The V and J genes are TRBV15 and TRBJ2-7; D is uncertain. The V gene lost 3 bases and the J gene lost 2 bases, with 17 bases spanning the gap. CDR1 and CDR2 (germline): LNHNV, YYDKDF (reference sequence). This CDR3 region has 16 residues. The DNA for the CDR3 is TGTGCCACCAGCAGTTTGTCGGCGGAGAAGACCTACGAGCAGTACTTC. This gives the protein CATSSLSAEKTYEQYF.

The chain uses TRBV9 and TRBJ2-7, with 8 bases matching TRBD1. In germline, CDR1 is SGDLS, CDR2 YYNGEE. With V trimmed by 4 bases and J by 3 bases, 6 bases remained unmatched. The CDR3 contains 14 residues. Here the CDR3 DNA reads TGTGCCAGCAGCATCGGACAGGGACGCTACGAGCAGTACTTC. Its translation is CASSIGQGRYEQYF.

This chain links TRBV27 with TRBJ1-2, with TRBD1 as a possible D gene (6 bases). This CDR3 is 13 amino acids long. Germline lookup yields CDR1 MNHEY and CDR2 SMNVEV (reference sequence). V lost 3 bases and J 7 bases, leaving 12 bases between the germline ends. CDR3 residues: CASSFQQGLGYTF. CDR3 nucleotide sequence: TGTGCCAGCAGTTTTCAACAGGGTCTTGGCTACACCTTC.

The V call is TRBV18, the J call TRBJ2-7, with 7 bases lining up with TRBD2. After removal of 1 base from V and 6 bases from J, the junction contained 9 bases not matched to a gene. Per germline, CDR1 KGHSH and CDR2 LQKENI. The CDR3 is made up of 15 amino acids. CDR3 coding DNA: TGTGCCAGCTCACCACGGATCACTAGGGAGGGCGAGCAGTACTTC. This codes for CASSPRITREGEQYF.

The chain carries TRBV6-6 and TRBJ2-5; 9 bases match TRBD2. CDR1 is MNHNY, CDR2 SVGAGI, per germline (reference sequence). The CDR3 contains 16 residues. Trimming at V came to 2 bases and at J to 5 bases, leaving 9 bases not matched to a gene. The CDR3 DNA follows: TGTGCCAGCAGTTACGAAATAGCGGGAGCACGTGAGACCCAGTACTTC. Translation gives CASSYEIAGARETQYF.

CDR3 sequence: CAWRGLLNTEAFF. The CDR3 DNA follows: TGTGCCTGGAGGGGACTCTTGAACACTGAAGCTTTCTTT. V gene TRBV30 combines with J gene TRBJ1-1, with D possibly matching TRBD1 (5 bases). This CDR3 is built from 13 residues. V shed 3 bases and J shed 0 bases, with 8 bases lying between them. Germline V gives CDR1 GTSNPN, CDR2 SVGIG (reference sequence).

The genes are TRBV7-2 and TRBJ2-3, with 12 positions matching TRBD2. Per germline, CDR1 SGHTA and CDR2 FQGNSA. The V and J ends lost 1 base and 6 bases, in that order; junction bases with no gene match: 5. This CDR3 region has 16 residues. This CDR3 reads CASSLVTSGRSDTQYF. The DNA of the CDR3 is TGTGCCAGCAGCTTAGTAACTAGCGGGAGGAGTGATACGCAGTATTTT. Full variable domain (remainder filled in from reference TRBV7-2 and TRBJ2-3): GAGVSQSPSNKVTEKGKDVELRCDPISGHTALYWYRQSLGQGLEFLIYFQGNSAPDKSGLPSDRFSAERTGGSVSTLTIQRTQQEDSAVYLCASSLVTSGRSDTQYFGPGTRLTVL.